This passage covers 13 T cell receptor beta chains from one sample sequenced in a study of identifying expanded T cells in peripheral blood. Assay: immunoSEQ multiplex PCR; the TCRdb copy retains only in-frame clones and omits some. The sample yields around 91,000 clones, 88% seen once. Sequenced input: blood. These receptors all come from a person aged 18 to 75 in good health.

In this sample, this clone turned up a few times. The same CDR3 is also encoded by other DNA sequences in this sample. In DNA form, the CDR3 reads TGTGCCAGCAGTGAGGGTGGAAACACCATATATTTT. It yields the protein CASSEGGNTIYF. The gene calls are TRBV2 and TRBJ1-3; D remains ambiguous. Trimming took off 3 bases at V and 3 bases at J, with 3 bases between the two ends. CDR1 and CDR2 from the germline V gene are SNHLY and FYNNEI. The CDR3 spans 12 residues.

CDR3 nucleotide sequence: TGTGCCAGCAGCTTACGCGGGGACCTCTTCACAGATACGCAGTATTTT. Protein sequence: CASSLRGDLFTDTQYF. J is TRBJ2-3 and V is TRBV7-2; tentatively, D is TRBD2 (6 bases). Between the trimmed V and J ends, which lost 2 bases and 2 bases, there was a span of 14 bases. This CDR3 has 16 amino acids. Germline CDR1 and CDR2: SGHTA and FQGNSA.

J is TRBJ1-1 and V is TRBV27; 8 nucleotides match TRBD1. The CDR3 covers 14 residues. Trimming cost V 2 bases and J 1 base; bases outside gene matches: 0. Looked up from germline, CDR1 is MNHEY and CDR2 is SMNVEV (reference sequence). CDR3 loop: CASSLGQGNTEAFF. In nucleotides, the CDR3 is TGTGCCAGCAGTTTAGGACAGGGGAACACTGAAGCTTTCTTT.

This rearrangement joins TRBV7-6 to TRBJ2-2; 7 bases map to TRBD1. Germline V gives CDR1 SGHVS, CDR2 FNYEAQ. Trimming cost V 5 bases and J 5 bases; bases outside gene matches: 11. The CDR3 totals 16 residues. The CDR3 is CASSLLETGLTGELFF. The DNA for the CDR3 is TGTGCCAGCAGCCTCCTCGAGACAGGGCTTACCGGGGAGCTGTTTTTT.

This chain links TRBV7-9 with TRBJ2-1; 13 nucleotides match TRBD2. This CDR3 contains 17 residues. The germline V gene encodes CDR1 SEHNR and CDR2 FQNEAQ (reference sequence). The ends lost 0 bases at V and 12 bases at J; junction bases unmatched: 11. CDR3 residues: CASSLAGLAGRRWVQFF. The CDR3 DNA is TGTGCCAGCAGCTTAGCGGGACTAGCGGGGCGAAGATGGGTGCAGTTCTTC.

The chain uses TRBV5-1 and TRBJ1-1; D unclear. Deletions cut 0 bases from V and 1 base from J, with 10 bases between. Looked up from germline, CDR1 is SGHRS and CDR2 is YFSETQ. The CDR3 length is 15 residues. The DNA of the CDR3 is TGCGCCAGCAGCTTGGATACCCGACGGAACACTGAAGCTTTCTTT. This codes for CASSLDTRRNTEAFF. The full variable domain, rest sourced from reference TRBV5-1 and TRBJ1-1, is KAGVTQTPRYLIKTRGQQVTLSCSPISGHRSVSWYQQTPGQGLQFLFEYFSETQRNKGNFPGRFSGRQFSNSRSEMNVSTLELGDSALYLCASSLDTRRNTEAFFGQGTRLTVV.

The rearrangement links TRBV18 to TRBJ1-4, with TRBD1 as a possible D gene (5 bases). Per the germline V gene, CDR1 is KGHSH and CDR2 is LQKENI. The ends were cut back, 3 bases at V and 2 bases at J, with 13 bases in the middle. The CDR3 has 16 residues. The CDR3 sequence: CASSPRVISTNEKLFF. Here the CDR3 DNA reads TGTGCCAGCTCACCCAGGGTGATTTCGACTAATGAAAAACTGTTTTTT.

V and J are TRBV6-1 and TRBJ2-3; no clear D. Germline loops: CDR1 MNHNS, CDR2 SASEGT. CDR3 length: 14 residues. Trimming took off 4 bases at V and 0 bases at J, with 8 bases between the two ends. The CDR3 spells CASSGGPSTDTQYF. The CDR3 nucleotides read TGTGCCAGCAGTGGCGGCCCTAGCACAGATACGCAGTATTTT.

The chain joins TRBV25-1 to TRBJ2-5; 7 positions agree with TRBD2. CDR1 is MGHDK and CDR2 is SYGVNS in the germline V gene. The CDR3 is made up of 15 amino acids. Unmatched junction bases numbered 5, after V lost 4 bases and J lost 0 bases. The CDR3 nucleotides are TGTGCCAGCAGTGGGTGGCGGGGGAACCAAGAGACCCAGTACTTC. It specifies CASSGWRGNQETQYF. The variable domain in full, with the rest retrieved from reference TRBV25-1 and TRBJ2-5, is EADIYQTPRYLVIGTGKKITLECSQTMGHDKMYWYQQDPGMELHLIHYSYGVNSTEKGDLSSESTVSRIRTEHFPLTLESARPSHTSQYLCASSGWRGNQETQYFGPGTRLLVL.

The chain carries TRBV12-5 and TRBJ1-5; the D gene is possibly TRBD1 (6 bases). V dropped 7 bases and J dropped 3 bases, with 13 bases sitting between them. The CDR3 contains 14 residues. Germline CDR1 LGHNT, CDR2 FRNRAP. Here the CDR3 DNA reads TGTGCTAGTGCTTCGGGACACTTCAATCAGCCCCAGCATTTT. This sequence encodes CASASGHFNQPQHF.

V usage is TRBV6-1 and J usage is TRBJ1-2, with 7 bases that match TRBD1. Germline CDR1 and CDR2: MNHNS and SASEGT. The length of the CDR3 is 15 residues. Unmatched junction bases numbered 17, after V lost 5 bases and J lost 11 bases. Written as DNA, the CDR3 is TGTGCCAGCAGTCCCCGAGGGGACAGCCCGGGAGGATACACCTTC. Protein sequence: CASSPRGDSPGGYTF.

The chain has TRBV4-3 and TRBJ2-1; the D is unclear. From germline, CDR1 is LGHNA and CDR2 YSLEER. The CDR3 spans 16 residues. The V gene lost 0 bases and the J gene lost 3 bases, with 12 bases spanning the gap. The CDR3, as DNA: TGCGCCAGCAGCCAAGATCTGGAGCGAATCTACAATGAGCAGTTCTTC. Its translation is CASSQDLERIYNEQFF.

The rearrangement joins TRBV6-6 to TRBJ2-7; 7 bases are a match to TRBD1. Germline lookup yields CDR1 MNHNY and CDR2 SVGAGI (reference sequence). This CDR3 is built from 14 residues. V shed 6 bases and J 4 bases; nucleotides not matched to a gene: 9. CDR3 loop: CASRPTGSFYEQYF. The CDR3 region has the DNA TGTGCCAGCAGACCGACAGGGTCGTTTTACGAGCAGTACTTC.